This passage covers 10 T cell receptor beta chains from one sample sequenced in a study. Amplification of TRBV12-4/TRBJ1-2 clonotypes used adaptor-ligated barcode primers. TCRdb reanalysed the multiplex PCR reads using MiXCR and keeps one entry per CDR3 protein. The sample carries some 1,500 distinct CDR3 sequences, 4.1% recorded once. Sequencing was carried out using naive CD4+ T cells sorted from blood. Sample subset: naive CD4+ T cells, CD4+CD45RA+CD25-. All receptors come from a female donor with breast cancer.

By sample share, this clonotype is medium-sized. The chain carries TRBV12-3 or TRBV12-4 and TRBJ1-2, with a weak D call TRBD1 (6 bases). Trimming shortened V by 5 bases and J by 8 bases, and 15 bases separated the two germline ends. This CDR3 contains 13 residues. In DNA form, the CDR3 reads TGTGCCAGCAGTGTAACCAGGGGTTCCGGCTACACCTTC. It encodes CASSVTRGSGYTF.

By sample share, this clonotype is medium-sized (0.01 to 0.1%). The chain links TRBV12-3 or TRBV12-4 to TRBJ1-2; D might be TRBD1 (5 bases). The CDR3 runs to 15 residues. Trimming pared 0 bases from V and 1 base from J, leaving 9 bases between. The CDR3 DNA reads as TGTGCCAGCAGTTTAGCCAGGGAAATTAACTATGGCTACACCTTC. Protein: CASSLAREINYGYTF.

By sample fraction, this clonotype is medium-sized. This sequence joins TRBV12-3 or TRBV12-4 and TRBJ1-2; D is perhaps TRBD1 (5 bases). V lost 5 bases, J lost 4 bases, and 17 bases lay in between. The CDR3 runs to 15 residues. In nucleotides, the CDR3 is TGTGCCAGCAGTATCGCAGGGTTTGTCCCCTATGGCTACACCTTC. Protein: CASSIAGFVPYGYTF.

By share, this clonotype counts as medium-sized. The genes are TRBV12-3 or TRBV12-4 and TRBJ1-2; no clear D gene. This CDR3 is built from 14 residues. With 2 bases removed from V and 0 bases from J, the gap between germline ends came to 7 bases. The CDR3 DNA reads as TGTGCCAGCAGTTTACAGCTCACTAACTATGGCTACACCTTC. Protein product: CASSLQLTNYGYTF.

This clonotype is judged medium-sized. V usage is TRBV12-3 or TRBV12-4 and J usage is TRBJ1-2; 7 nucleotides align to TRBD1. The CDR3 runs 14 residues. With V trimmed by 3 bases and J by 5 bases, 6 bases remained unmatched. The chain's CDR3 is CASSLSGQVYGYTF. CDR3 in DNA: TGTGCCAGCAGTTTGAGCGGACAGGTATATGGCTACACCTTC.

By share of the sample, this clonotype is medium-sized. The chain is built from TRBV12-3 or TRBV12-4 and TRBJ1-2, with D possibly being TRBD1 (5 bases). The CDR3 extends over 12 amino acids. The V gene lost 5 bases and the J gene lost 8 bases, with 12 bases spanning the gap. The DNA for the CDR3 is TGTGCCAGCAGTCCGGGACCAAGAGGCTACACCTTC. As protein: CASSPGPRGYTF.

The rearrangement uses TRBV12-3 or TRBV12-4 and TRBJ1-2; D is unclear. The CDR3 is made up of 13 amino acids. V dropped 6 bases and J dropped 8 bases, with 16 bases sitting between them. DNA of the CDR3: TGTGCCAGCAGCGCTACAGTTTATTGGGGCTACACCTTC. This codes for CASSATVYWGYTF.

Judged by abundance, this clonotype is large. The chain combines TRBV12-3 or TRBV12-4 with TRBJ1-2; D possibly corresponds to TRBD1 (6 bases). V was pared by 8 bases and J by 1 base, with 14 bases between. The CDR3 has 14 residues. In nucleotides, the CDR3 is TGTGCCAGCGGCTCTCCAGGGGTTAACTATGGCTACACCTTC. Residues: CASGSPGVNYGYTF.

By its share, this clonotype is medium-sized. The J gene is TRBJ1-2, the V gene TRBV12-5, with 7 bases identical to TRBD1. The germline CDR1 and CDR2 sequences are LGHNT and FRNRAP. This CDR3 contains 15 residues. V trimming: 1 base; J trimming: 2 bases; junction bases outside the gene matches: 4. The CDR3 DNA sequence: TGTGCTAGTGGTTTGGCGAGGGGACAGAACTATGGCTACACCTTC. This translates into CASGLARGQNYGYTF.

There are a few counts of this clonotype. The chain couples TRBV12-3 or TRBV12-4 to TRBJ1-2; possible D gene TRBD1, 5 bases. The CDR3 totals 13 residues. The V end lost 7 bases, the J end lost 2 bases, and 11 bases lay between the germline ends. DNA of the CDR3: TGTGCCAGCAAACAGGTAGAGAACTATGGCTACACCTTC. Encoded protein: CASKQVENYGYTF.